This T cell receptor (beta chain) was identified in a study of cytomegalovirus exposure and HLA in healthy donors. As for this clone: Antigen unknown.

Study-wide results and limits: The presence/absence work took it that sequencing depth was about the same across donors.

The PCR employed 60 Vbeta primers together with 13 Jbeta primers. The method was immunoSEQ multiplex PCR; TCRdb's version includes in-frame clones alone and lacks a portion of them. Of 100,000 to 150,000 clones listed, 75% to 85% are singletons. In nominal health when sampled, donors likely had unrecorded immune exposures nonetheless. The TCR was taken from a man aged 25-40 years in good health and CMV-seropositive. The sample comprised PBMCs.

CDR3 DNA: TGTGCCAGTAGTTTGAGGACAGGGTCAGTGGGCAATGAGCAGTTCTTC. Translated: CASSLRTGSVGNEQFF. The rearrangement links TRBV19 to TRBJ2-1; 8 positions agree with TRBD1. The CDR3 extends over 16 amino acids. V shed 5 bases and J 6 bases; nucleotides not matched to a gene: 12. Germline-derived CDR1 and CDR2 are LNHDA and SQIVND (reference sequence). Full variable domain (rest looked up from reference TRBV19 and TRBJ2-1): DGGITQSPKYLFRKEGQNVTLSCEQNLNHDAMYWYRQDPGQGLRLIYYSQIVNDFQKGDIAEGYSVSREKKESFPLTVTSAQKNPTAFYLCASSLRTGSVGNEQFFGPGTRLTVL.